This TCR beta chain is from a study of blood T cell repertoires in COVID-19. This CDR3 has 13 amino acids. CDR1 SGHTS and CDR2 YDEGEE come from the germline V gene. Trimming removed 5 bases from V and 6 bases from J; junction bases left unmatched: 6. Sequenced by immunoSEQ multiplex PCR; TCRdb stores in-frame clones only, minus some. The sample shows 300,000 to 450,000 clones, 87% of them seen only once. The sequenced sample was peripheral blood. V gene TRBV5-8 combines with J gene TRBJ1-1; 8 nucleotides line up with TRBD1. The source is a woman in her sixties or seventies with COVID-19, enrolled during active disease. The CDR3 is CASSSQGAAEAFF. The CDR3 bases are TGTGCCAGCAGTTCCCAGGGGGCCGCTGAAGCTTTCTTT.